A single sample gave rise to the 21 T cell receptor beta chains below, sequenced in a study of cytotoxic CD8 clonotypes in ibrutinib-treated CLL. Libraries were prepared by immunoSEQ multiplex PCR; TCRdb keeps only in-frame clonotypes and omits some of them. The data show fewer than 150,000 clones, 80% to 85% seen once. Here the sequenced sample was PBMCs, taken after 24 months of ibrutinib treatment. Every receptor here comes from a human donor with chronic lymphocytic leukemia.

The rearrangement uses TRBV19 and TRBJ2-4; 8 positions match TRBD1. This CDR3 has 14 amino acids. Germline assignment: CDR1 LNHDA and CDR2 SQIVND (reference sequence). The junction had 0 bases not matched to a gene; V was cut back by 4 bases and J by 1 base. The CDR3 region has the DNA TGTGCCAGTAGTAGGGACAGGGCCAAAAACATTCAGTACTTC. Encoded protein: CASSRDRAKNIQYF.

CDR3 coding DNA: TGTGCCAGTAGTATACTCGGGCCGAGCAATCAGCCCCAGCATTTT. This encodes CASSILGPSNQPQHF. The rearrangement uses TRBV19 and TRBJ1-5, with D uncertain. CDR1 is LNHDA and CDR2 is SQIVND in the germline V gene (reference sequence). This CDR3 is built from 15 residues. Trimming pared 2 bases from V and 1 base from J, leaving 9 bases between.

The V call is TRBV5-1, the J call TRBJ1-3; weak D call: TRBD1 (5 bases). The V end was cut by 4 bases, the J end by 0 bases, with 14 bases between. Germline lookup yields CDR1 SGHRS and CDR2 YFSETQ. The CDR3 runs 16 residues. The CDR3 sequence is CASSSQGVHSGNTIYF. In DNA form, the CDR3 reads TGCGCCAGCAGCAGCCAGGGTGTACACTCTGGAAACACCATATATTTT.

The chain links TRBV18 to TRBJ2-7; D possibly corresponds to TRBD1 (6 bases). This CDR3 has 12 amino acids. V lost 6 bases and J lost 9, with 15 bases in between. Germline V gives CDR1 KGHSH, CDR2 LQKENI. This chain's CDR3 is CASSSSTRGQYF. The CDR3 DNA reads TGTGCCAGCTCGTCTTCAACCAGGGGGCAGTACTTC.

CDR3 residues: CASSHPGGAGANVLTF. The CDR3 DNA is TGTGCCAGCAGCCACCCGGGGGGGGCTGGGGCCAACGTCCTGACTTTC. The V call is TRBV9, the J call TRBJ2-6; 8 bases fit TRBD2. CDR1 is SGDLS and CDR2 is YYNGEE in the germline V gene. The CDR3 runs to 16 residues. Unmatched junction bases numbered 5, after V lost 4 bases and J lost 2 bases.

The V and J genes are TRBV11-3 and TRBJ2-1; 11 nucleotides match TRBD1. The CDR3 extends over 17 amino acids. The V gene end was trimmed by 1 base and the J gene end by 3 bases; junction bases not matched to a gene: 5. The germline V gene encodes CDR1 SGHNT and CDR2 YENEEA. CDR3 DNA: TGTGCCAGCAGCTTAGGGACCGGGACAGGGGGCTACAATGAGCAGTTCTTC. Translating gives CASSLGTGTGGYNEQFF. Full variable domain (rest looked up from reference TRBV11-3 and TRBJ2-1): EAGVVQSPRYKIIEKKQPVAFWCNPISGHNTLYWYLQNLGQGPELLIRYENEEAVDDSQLPKDRFSAERLKGVDSTLKIQPAELGDSAVYLCASSLGTGTGGYNEQFFGPGTRLTVL.

The V gene is TRBV7-2, the J gene TRBJ1-2; TRBD1 is a possible D gene (6 bases). The CDR3 length is 13 residues. Per the germline V gene, CDR1 is SGHTA and CDR2 is FQGNSA. The germline V and J ends were trimmed by 4 bases and 5 bases, with 11 bases remaining between them. CDR3 sequence (DNA): TGTGCCAGCAGCTCGCGGAGGGGGTATGGCTACACCTTC. Residues: CASSSRRGYGYTF.

The V and J genes are TRBV7-2 and TRBJ1-2; D unresolved. Trimming left V 4 bases short and J 4 bases short, with 16 bases between. The germline V gene has CDR1 SGHTA and CDR2 FQGNSA. The CDR3 loop spans 15 amino acids. The CDR3 loop is CASSSFLAPGYGYTF. CDR3 DNA sequence: TGTGCCAGCAGCTCCTTTTTGGCTCCCGGCTATGGCTACACCTTC.

In DNA, the CDR3 is TGTGCCAGCAGGAGTCCGGACACTGAAGCTTTCTTT. Translated: CASRSPDTEAFF. The chain carries TRBV25-1 and TRBJ1-1; D remains ambiguous. The CDR3 contains 12 residues. The germline gives CDR1 MGHDK, CDR2 SYGVNS. V was clipped by 6 bases and J by 3 bases, with 8 bases between them. Based on the CDR3 plus reference TRBV25-1 and TRBJ1-1, the full variable domain is EADIYQTPRYLVIGTGKKITLECSQTMGHDKMYWYQQDPGMELHLIHYSYGVNSTEKGDLSSESTVSRIRTEHFPLTLESARPSHTSQYLCASRSPDTEAFFGQGTRLTVV.

The J gene is TRBJ2-7, the V gene TRBV9, with 11 positions matching TRBD1. CDR3 length: 16 residues. Germline CDR1 is SGDLS and CDR2 is YYNGEE. V gave up 0 bases and J gave up 7 bases; unmatched junction bases: 9. The CDR3 sequence: CASSVGHRTGGAEQYF. The DNA for the CDR3 is TGTGCCAGCAGCGTAGGCCACCGGACAGGGGGCGCTGAGCAGTACTTC.

The CDR3 DNA reads as TGTGCCAGCAGTTACGAGACGACAGGGGGGAACACTGAAGCTTTCTTT. It specifies CASSYETTGGNTEAFF. The genes are TRBV6-5 and TRBJ1-1; 9 nucleotides line up with TRBD1. CDR3 size: 16 residues. Trimming removed 2 bases from V and 1 base from J; junction bases left unmatched: 5. Germline V gene sequence: CDR1 MNHEY, CDR2 SVGAGI.

J is TRBJ2-2 and V is TRBV19, with 7 bases lining up with TRBD2. CDR3 length equals 17 residues. The germline CDR1 and CDR2 sequences are LNHDA and SQIVND (reference sequence). V shed 3 bases, J shed 1 base, and the junction held 8 bases outside the gene matches. In nucleotides, the CDR3 is TGTGCCAGTAGTATCCGGGTCGGGACTAAGAACACCGGGGAGCTGTTTTTT. Protein sequence: CASSIRVGTKNTGELFF.

The rearrangement joins TRBV19 to TRBJ2-2; TRBD1 might be the D (7 bases). Germline assignment: CDR1 LNHDA and CDR2 SQIVND (reference sequence). This CDR3 is 15 amino acids long. V was shortened by 3 bases and J by 5 bases, with 13 bases between the two germline ends. The CDR3 loop reads CASSIRQGGTGELFF. The CDR3 coding sequence is TGTGCCAGTAGTATCCGCCAGGGGGGAACCGGGGAGCTGTTTTTT.

This chain uses TRBV10-2 with TRBJ1-2; 9 bases fit TRBD1. The V and J ends lost 11 bases and 7 bases, in that order; junction bases with no gene match: 5. The CDR3 contains 11 residues. Germline V gene data show CDR1 as WSHSY and CDR2 as SAAADI. The CDR3 DNA sequence: TGCGCCGTACAGGGGGCGGGTGGCTACACCTTC. Encoded protein: CAVQGAGGYTF.

The rearrangement joins TRBV6-1 to TRBJ1-5; D unresolved. Germline V CDR1 and CDR2: MNHNS, SASEGT. Trimming removed 3 bases from V and 3 bases from J, with 6 bases in between. The CDR3 totals 13 residues. CDR3 sequence: CASSDRPNQPQHF. The CDR3 bases are TGTGCCAGCAGTGACAGACCCAATCAGCCCCAGCATTTT.

This clone was observed a single time. This chain connects TRBV5-1 to TRBJ2-1; D could derive from TRBD1 or TRBD2 (6 bases each). CDR3 length: 14 residues. V was pared by 5 bases and J by 8 bases, with 17 bases between. Per germline, CDR1 SGHRS and CDR2 YFSETQ. CDR3 loop: CASRKRGVMDEQFF. In DNA, the CDR3 is TGCGCCAGCAGGAAAAGGGGGGTAATGGATGAGCAGTTCTTC.

This clone has just one count. The chain links TRBV28 to TRBJ1-5; D unclear. This CDR3 region has 13 residues. CDR1 is MDHEN, CDR2 SYDVKM, per germline. CDR3 loop: CNGPGRGYQPQHF. CDR3 in DNA: TGTAACGGCCCCGGTCGAGGGTACCAGCCCCAGCATTTT.

The rearrangement uses TRBV10-2 and TRBJ2-6; D gene unclear. The CDR3 runs to 14 residues. Per the germline V gene, CDR1 is WSHSY and CDR2 is SAAADI. V lost 0 bases, J lost 2 bases, and 2 bases lay in between. This chain's CDR3 is CASSESAGANVLTF. CDR3 sequence (DNA): TGCGCCAGCAGTGAGTCAGCTGGGGCCAACGTCCTGACTTTC.

CDR3 coding DNA: TGTGCCAGCAGTTACTCGACGGGGGGGCTGGAGACCCAGTACTTC. It specifies CASSYSTGGLETQYF. V is TRBV6-6 and J is TRBJ2-5, with TRBD2 identical over 8 bases. Looked up from germline, CDR1 is MNHNY and CDR2 is SVGAGI (reference sequence). This CDR3 has 15 residues. V shed 0 bases, J shed 5 bases, and the junction held 5 bases outside the gene matches.

The chain recombines TRBV4-3 with TRBJ2-3; 7 bases are shared with TRBD1. The CDR3 extends over 15 amino acids. The V gene end was trimmed by 1 base and the J gene end by 1 base; junction bases not matched to a gene: 2. Germline V gene lookup returns CDR1 LGHNA and CDR2 YSLEER. CDR3 DNA: TGCGCCAGCAGCCAAGGACAGGGTGGCACAGATACGCAGTATTTT. This translates into CASSQGQGGTDTQYF.

V and J are TRBV28 and TRBJ2-7, with D possibly TRBD2 on 6 matching bases. This CDR3 is 16 amino acids long. V was cut by 2 bases and J by 6 bases, with 20 bases left in between. Germline CDR1 reads MDHEN; CDR2 reads SYDVKM. In DNA, the CDR3 is TGTGCCAGCAGTTTAGAACCCGGGAGTCCCCAGGGCGAGCAGTACTTC. It specifies CASSLEPGSPQGEQYF.